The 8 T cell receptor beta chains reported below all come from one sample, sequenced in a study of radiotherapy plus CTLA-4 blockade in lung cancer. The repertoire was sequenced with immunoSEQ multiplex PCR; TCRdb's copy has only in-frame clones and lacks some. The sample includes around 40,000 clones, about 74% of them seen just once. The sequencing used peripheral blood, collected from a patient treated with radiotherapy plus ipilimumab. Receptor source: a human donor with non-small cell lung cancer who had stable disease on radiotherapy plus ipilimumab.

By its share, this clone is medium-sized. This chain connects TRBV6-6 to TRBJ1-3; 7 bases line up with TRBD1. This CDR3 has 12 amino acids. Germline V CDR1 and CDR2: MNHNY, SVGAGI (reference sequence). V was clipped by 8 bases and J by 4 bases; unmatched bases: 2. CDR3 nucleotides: TGTGCCAGCGGACAGGCGGGAAACACCATATATTTT. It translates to CASGQAGNTIYF.

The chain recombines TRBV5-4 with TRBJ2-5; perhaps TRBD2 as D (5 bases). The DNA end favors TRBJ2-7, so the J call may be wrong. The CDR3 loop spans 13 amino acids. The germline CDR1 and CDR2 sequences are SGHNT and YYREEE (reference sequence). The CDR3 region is CASSFTSSYEQYF. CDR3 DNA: TGTGCCAGCAGCTTCACTAGCTCCTACGAGCAGTACTTC.

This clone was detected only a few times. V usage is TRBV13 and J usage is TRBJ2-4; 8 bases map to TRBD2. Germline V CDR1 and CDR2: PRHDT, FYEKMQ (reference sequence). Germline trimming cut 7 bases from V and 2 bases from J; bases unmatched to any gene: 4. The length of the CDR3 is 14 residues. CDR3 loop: CASKIAGSKNIQYF. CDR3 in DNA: TGTGCCAGCAAGATAGCGGGGTCCAAAAACATTCAGTACTTC.

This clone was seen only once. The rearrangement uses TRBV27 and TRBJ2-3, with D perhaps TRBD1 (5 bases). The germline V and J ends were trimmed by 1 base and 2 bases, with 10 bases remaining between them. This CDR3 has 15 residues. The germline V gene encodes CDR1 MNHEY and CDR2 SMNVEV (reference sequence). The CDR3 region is CASSLWARDTDTQYF. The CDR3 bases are TGTGCCAGCAGTTTATGGGCCAGGGACACAGATACGCAGTATTTT.

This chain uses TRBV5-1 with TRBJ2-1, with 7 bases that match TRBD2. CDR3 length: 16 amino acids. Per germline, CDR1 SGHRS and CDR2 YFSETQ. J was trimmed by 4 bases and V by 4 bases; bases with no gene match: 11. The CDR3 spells CASSPHGAGDYNEQFF. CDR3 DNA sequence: TGCGCCAGCAGCCCCCATGGGGCGGGGGATTACAATGAGCAGTTCTTC.

CDR3 in DNA: TGTGCCAGCTCCATGTGGCCCCCGAGGACAGATACGCAGTATTTT. Translation gives CASSMWPPRTDTQYF. The rearrangement uses TRBV18 and TRBJ2-3; the D is unclear. The CDR3 is 15 amino acids. Germline values: CDR1 KGHSH, CDR2 LQKENI. Trimming pared 6 bases from V and 3 bases from J, leaving 16 bases between.

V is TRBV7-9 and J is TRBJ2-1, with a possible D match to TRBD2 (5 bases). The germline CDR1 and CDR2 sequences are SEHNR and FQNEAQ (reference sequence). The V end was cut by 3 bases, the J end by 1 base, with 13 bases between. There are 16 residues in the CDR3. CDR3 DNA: TGTGCCAGCAGCTTTATGAGGGCCGGATCCTACAATGAGCAGTTCTTC. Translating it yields CASSFMRAGSYNEQFF.

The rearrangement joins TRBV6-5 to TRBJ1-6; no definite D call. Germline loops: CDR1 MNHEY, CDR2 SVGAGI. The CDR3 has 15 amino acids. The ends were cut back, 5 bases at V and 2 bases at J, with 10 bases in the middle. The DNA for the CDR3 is TGTGCCAGCAGTCCTACCGTACCCTATAATTCACCCCTCCACTTT. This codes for CASSPTVPYNSPLHF.